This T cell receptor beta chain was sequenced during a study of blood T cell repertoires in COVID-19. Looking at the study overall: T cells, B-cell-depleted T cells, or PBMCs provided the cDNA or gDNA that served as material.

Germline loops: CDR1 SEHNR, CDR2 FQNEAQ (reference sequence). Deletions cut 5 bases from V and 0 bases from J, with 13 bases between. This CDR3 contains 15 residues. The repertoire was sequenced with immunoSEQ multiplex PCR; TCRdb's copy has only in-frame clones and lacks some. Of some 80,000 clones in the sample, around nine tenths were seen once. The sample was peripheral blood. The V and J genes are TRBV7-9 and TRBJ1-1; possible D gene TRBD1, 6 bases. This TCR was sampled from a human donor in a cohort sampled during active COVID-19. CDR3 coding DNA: TGTGCCAGCAGCCGAAGGACAGCCATGAACACTGAAGCTTTCTTT. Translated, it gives CASSRRTAMNTEAFF.